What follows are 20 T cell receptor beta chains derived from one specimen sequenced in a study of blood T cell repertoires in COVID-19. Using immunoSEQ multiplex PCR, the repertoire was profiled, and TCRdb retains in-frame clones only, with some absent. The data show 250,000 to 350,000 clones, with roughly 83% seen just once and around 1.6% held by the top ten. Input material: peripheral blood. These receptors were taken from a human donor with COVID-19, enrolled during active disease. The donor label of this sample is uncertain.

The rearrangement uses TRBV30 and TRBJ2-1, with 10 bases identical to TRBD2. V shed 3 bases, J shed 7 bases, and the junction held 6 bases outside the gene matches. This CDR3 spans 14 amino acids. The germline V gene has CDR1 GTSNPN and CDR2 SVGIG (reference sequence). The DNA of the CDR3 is TGTGCCTGGAGGTCTAGCGGGGGTTTAAATGAGCAGTTCTTC. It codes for CAWRSSGGLNEQFF.

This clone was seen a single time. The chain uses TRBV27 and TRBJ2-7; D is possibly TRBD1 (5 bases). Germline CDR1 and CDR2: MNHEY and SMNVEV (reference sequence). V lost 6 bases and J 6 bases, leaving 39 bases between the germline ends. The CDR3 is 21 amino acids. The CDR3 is CASSLYSVGQGKRTLTREQYF. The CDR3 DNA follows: TGTGCCAGCAGCCTTTATAGTGTCGGGCAGGGCAAAAGAACCCTGACACGCGAGCAGTACTTC.

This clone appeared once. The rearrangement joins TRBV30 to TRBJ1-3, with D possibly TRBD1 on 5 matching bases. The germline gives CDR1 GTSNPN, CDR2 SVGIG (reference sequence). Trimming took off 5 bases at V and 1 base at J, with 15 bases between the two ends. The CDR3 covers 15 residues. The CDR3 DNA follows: TGTGCCTGGGAACCAGGGTCACCTTCTGGAAACACCATATATTTT. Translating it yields CAWEPGSPSGNTIYF.

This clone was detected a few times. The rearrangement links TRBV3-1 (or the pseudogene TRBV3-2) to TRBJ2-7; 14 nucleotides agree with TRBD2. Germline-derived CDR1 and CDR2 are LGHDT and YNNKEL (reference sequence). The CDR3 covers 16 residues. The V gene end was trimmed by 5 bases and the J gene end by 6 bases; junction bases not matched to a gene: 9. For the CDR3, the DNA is TGTGCCAGCAGCATCGGGACTAGCGGGGGAAGGAGCGAGCAGTACTTC. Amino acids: CASSIGTSGGRSEQYF.

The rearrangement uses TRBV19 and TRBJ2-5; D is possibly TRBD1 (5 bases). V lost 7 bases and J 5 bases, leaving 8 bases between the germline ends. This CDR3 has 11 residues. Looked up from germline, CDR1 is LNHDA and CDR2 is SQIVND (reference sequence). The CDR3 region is CASTTGETQYF. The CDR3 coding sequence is TGTGCCAGTACCACAGGTGAGACCCAGTACTTC.

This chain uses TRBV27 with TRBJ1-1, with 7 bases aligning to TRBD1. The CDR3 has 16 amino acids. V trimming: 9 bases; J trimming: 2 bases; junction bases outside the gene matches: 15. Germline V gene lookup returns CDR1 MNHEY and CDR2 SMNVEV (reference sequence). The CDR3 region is CASSPQPGQPNTEAFF. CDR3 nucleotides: TGTGCCAGTTCACCACAGCCGGGACAGCCCAACACTGAAGCTTTCTTT.

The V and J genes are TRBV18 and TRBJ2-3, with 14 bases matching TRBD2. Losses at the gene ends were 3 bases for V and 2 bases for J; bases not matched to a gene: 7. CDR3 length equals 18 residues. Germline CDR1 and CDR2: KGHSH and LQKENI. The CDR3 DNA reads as TGTGCCAGCTCACCCCCGAGACTAGCGGGAGGGAACACAGATACGCAGTATTTT. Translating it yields CASSPPRLAGGNTDTQYF.

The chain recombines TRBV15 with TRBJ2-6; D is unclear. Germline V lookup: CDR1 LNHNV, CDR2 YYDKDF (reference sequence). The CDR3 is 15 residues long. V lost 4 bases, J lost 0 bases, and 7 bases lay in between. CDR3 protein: CATSKDFSGANVLTF. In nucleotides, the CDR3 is TGTGCCACCAGCAAAGACTTCTCTGGGGCCAACGTCCTGACTTTC.

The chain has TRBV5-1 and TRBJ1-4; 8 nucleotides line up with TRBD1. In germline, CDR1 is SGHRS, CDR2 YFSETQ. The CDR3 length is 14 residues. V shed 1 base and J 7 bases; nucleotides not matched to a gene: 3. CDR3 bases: TGCGCCAGCAGCTTGAACAGGGGGGCTGAAAAACTGTTTTTT. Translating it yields CASSLNRGAEKLFF.

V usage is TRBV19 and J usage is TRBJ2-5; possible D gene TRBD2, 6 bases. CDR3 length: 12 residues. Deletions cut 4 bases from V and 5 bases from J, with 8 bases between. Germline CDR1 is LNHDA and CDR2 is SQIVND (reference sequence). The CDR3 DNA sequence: TGTGCCAGTAGTAGGGGGGTGGAGACCCAGTACTTC. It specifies CASSRGVETQYF. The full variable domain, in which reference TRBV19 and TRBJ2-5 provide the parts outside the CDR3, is DGGITQSPKYLFRKEGQNVTLSCEQNLNHDAMYWYRQDPGQGLRLIYYSQIVNDFQKGDIAEGYSVSREKKESFPLTVTSAQKNPTAFYLCASSRGVETQYFGPGTRLLVL.

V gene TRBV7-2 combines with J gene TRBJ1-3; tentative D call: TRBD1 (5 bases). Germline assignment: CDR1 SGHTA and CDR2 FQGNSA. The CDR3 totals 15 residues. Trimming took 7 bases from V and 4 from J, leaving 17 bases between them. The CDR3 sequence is CASTELGGTGNTIYF. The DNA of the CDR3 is TGTGCCAGCACGGAGCTGGGGGGAACCGGAAACACCATATATTTT.

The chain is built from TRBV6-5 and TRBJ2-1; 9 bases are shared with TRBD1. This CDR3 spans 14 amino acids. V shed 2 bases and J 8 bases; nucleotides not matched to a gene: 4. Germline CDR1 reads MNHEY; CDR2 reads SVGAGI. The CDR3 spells CASSYQGQGYEQFF. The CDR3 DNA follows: TGTGCCAGCAGTTACCAGGGACAGGGATATGAGCAGTTCTTC.

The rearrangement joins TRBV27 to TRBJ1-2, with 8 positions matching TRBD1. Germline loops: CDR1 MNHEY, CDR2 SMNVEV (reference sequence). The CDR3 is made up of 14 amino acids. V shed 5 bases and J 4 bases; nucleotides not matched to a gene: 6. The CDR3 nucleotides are TGTGCCAGCAGTACGGACAGGGTCGGCTATGGCTACACCTTC. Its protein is CASSTDRVGYGYTF.

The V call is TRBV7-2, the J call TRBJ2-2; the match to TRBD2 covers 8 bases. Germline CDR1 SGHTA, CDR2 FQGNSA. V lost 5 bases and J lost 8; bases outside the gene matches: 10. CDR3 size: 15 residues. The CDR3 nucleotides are TGTGCCAGCAGCCCACCGGGAGGGCAATCAGGGGAGCTGTTTTTT. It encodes CASSPPGGQSGELFF.

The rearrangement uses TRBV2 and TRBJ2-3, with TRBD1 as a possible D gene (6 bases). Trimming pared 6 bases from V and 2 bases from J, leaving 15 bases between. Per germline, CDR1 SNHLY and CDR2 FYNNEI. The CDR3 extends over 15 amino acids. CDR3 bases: TGTGCCAGCAGCCTCGTCCAGGGGATCACAGATACGCAGTATTTT. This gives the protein CASSLVQGITDTQYF.

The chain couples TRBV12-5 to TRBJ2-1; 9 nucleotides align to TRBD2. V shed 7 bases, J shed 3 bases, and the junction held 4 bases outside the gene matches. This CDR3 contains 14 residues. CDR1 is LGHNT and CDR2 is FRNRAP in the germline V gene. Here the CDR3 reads CASVGTSRYNEQFF. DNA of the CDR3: TGTGCTAGTGTCGGGACTAGCCGCTACAATGAGCAGTTCTTC.

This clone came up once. The CDR3 DNA sequence: TGTGCCAGCTACACTGCCGGGAGCATGGCCAAAAACATTCAGTACTTC. Translating gives CASYTAGSMAKNIQYF. The chain links TRBV28 to TRBJ2-4; D may be TRBD2 (6 bases). The germline gives CDR1 MDHEN, CDR2 SYDVKM. Trimming left V 8 bases short and J 1 base short, with 18 bases between. The CDR3 is 16 residues long.

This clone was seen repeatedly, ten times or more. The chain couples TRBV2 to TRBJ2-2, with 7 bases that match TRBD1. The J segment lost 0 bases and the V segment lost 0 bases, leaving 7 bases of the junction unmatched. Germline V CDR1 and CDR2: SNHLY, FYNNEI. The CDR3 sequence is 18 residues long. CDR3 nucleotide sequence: TGTGCCAGCAGTGAAGCCCCCCGGACAGGAACGAACACCGGGGAGCTGTTTTTT. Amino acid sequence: CASSEAPRTGTNTGELFF.

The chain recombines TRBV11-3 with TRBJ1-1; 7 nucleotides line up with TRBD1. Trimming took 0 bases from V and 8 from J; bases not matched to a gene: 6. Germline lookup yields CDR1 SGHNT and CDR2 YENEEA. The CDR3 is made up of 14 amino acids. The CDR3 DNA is TGTGCCAGCAGCTTAGAGGGGGACAGTTCAGAAGCTTTCTTT. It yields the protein CASSLEGDSSEAFF.

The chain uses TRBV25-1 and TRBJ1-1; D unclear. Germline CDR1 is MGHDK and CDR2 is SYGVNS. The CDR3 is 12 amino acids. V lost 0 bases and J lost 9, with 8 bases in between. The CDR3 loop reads CASSEYGSKAFF. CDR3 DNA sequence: TGTGCCAGCAGTGAATACGGGAGCAAAGCTTTCTTT.